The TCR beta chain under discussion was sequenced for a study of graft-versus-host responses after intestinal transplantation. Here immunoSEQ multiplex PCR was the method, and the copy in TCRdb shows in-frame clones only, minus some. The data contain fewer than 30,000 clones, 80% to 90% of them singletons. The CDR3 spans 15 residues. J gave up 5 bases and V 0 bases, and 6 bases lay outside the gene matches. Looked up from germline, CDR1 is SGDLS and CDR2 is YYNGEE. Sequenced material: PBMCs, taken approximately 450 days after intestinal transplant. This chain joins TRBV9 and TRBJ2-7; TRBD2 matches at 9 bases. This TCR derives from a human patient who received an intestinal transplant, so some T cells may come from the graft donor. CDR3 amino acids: CASSVGIAGVHEQYF. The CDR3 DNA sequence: TGTGCCAGCAGCGTAGGAATAGCGGGAGTCCACGAGCAGTACTTC. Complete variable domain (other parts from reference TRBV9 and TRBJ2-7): DSGVTQTPKHLITATGQRVTLRCSPRSGDLSVYWYQQSLDQGLQFLIQYYNGEERAKGNILERFSAQQFPDLHSELNLSSLELGDSALYFCASSVGIAGVHEQYFGPGTRLTVT.